The source of this T cell receptor beta chain is a study of cytomegalovirus exposure and HLA in healthy donors. Study-wide background: Findings of an earlier analysis included roughly 110 million unique TCR beta sequences from some 180 million T cells.

This CDR3 contains 14 residues. Germline V gene lookup returns CDR1 MRHNA and CDR2 SNTAGT. With 2 bases removed from V and 0 bases from J, the gap between germline ends came to 6 bases. Study-wide findings and caveats: Presence/absence analyses treated sequencing depth as roughly uniform across donors. A prior analysis recorded that most TCR beta V segments were productive about 90% or about 30% of the time.

This clone was seen a handful of times. Its target is not known. Samples came from healthy bone marrow donors. Use of 60 Vbeta and 13 Jbeta primers characterized the PCR. The protocol was immunoSEQ multiplex PCR, while the TCRdb copy is restricted to in-frame clones and leaves out a portion. The sample records approximately 140,000 clones, roughly 80% being singletons. This clonotype was sampled from a man aged 18 to 30 in good health and CMV-seronegative. The chain recombines TRBV6-4 with TRBJ2-3, with a possible D match to TRBD1 (6 bases). Sequencing input: PBMCs. In nucleotides, the CDR3 is TGTGCCAGCAGTGACAGGGGGAGCACAGATACGCAGTATTTT. This translates into CASSDRGSTDTQYF.